This TCR beta chain was sequenced in a study of T cell repertoires and HLA-DP antigens. V gave up 0 bases and J gave up 1 base, with 6 bases separating them. There are 14 residues in the CDR3. Germline values: CDR1 ENHRY, CDR2 SYGVKD. This clone was found a few times. As yet, its antigen is unknown. Untouched CD4+ T cells were bead-isolated at roughly 98% purity. The protocol was immunoSEQ multiplex PCR, while the TCRdb copy is restricted to in-frame clones and leaves out a portion. The table has roughly 110,000 clones, roughly 92% seen once. The sample taken for sequencing was CD4+ T cells from PBMCs. V gene TRBV10-3 combines with J gene TRBJ2-5; D not certain. The receptor was derived from a woman between 18 and 29 years old in good health and CMV-seronegative. This CDR3 is CAISESSTQETQYF. CDR3 nucleotide sequence: TGTGCCATCAGTGAGTCGTCAACCCAAGAGACCCAGTACTTC.